These 29 T cell receptor beta chains were sequenced from one sample in a study of regulatory T cells in long-lasting Graves disease. The TCR beta library used iRepertoire HTBI primers with Arm-PCR amplification of CDR3. Via MiXCR, TCRdb re-called the multiplex PCR reads, giving one row per CDR3 protein. The profile shows approximately 400,000 distinct CDR3 sequences, just under 15% of them singletons. Regarding time point: newly diagnosed GD, antithyroid drugs for less than 3 months. Scientists built the TCR library using RNA that was extracted from PBMCs. The same specimen was also included in a second study, on T cells in Graves' hyperthyroidism and ophthalmopathy.

The material was peripheral blood mononuclear cells (PBMCs), obtained at new diagnosis, from a patient treated with antithyroid drugs. The receptors were gathered from a woman between 25 and 40 years old with Graves disease.

This clonotype occurred many times. The chain is built from TRBV7-6 and TRBJ2-7; 12 nucleotides agree with TRBD2. The J segment lost 4 bases and the V segment lost 1 base, leaving 2 bases of the junction unmatched. CDR3 length equals 15 residues. Germline V gene sequence: CDR1 SGHVS, CDR2 FNYEAQ. CDR3 amino acids: CASSLDTSGGYEQYF. CDR3 DNA sequence: TGTGCCAGCAGCTTAGATACTAGCGGGGGGTACGAGCAGTACTTC.

This clonotype was found many times. This chain connects TRBV15 to TRBJ1-5, with 8 bases matching TRBD1. From germline, CDR1 is LNHNV and CDR2 YYDKDF (reference sequence). The junction had 5 bases not matched to a gene; V was cut back by 5 bases and J by 5 bases. The CDR3 covers 14 residues. CDR3: CATSGRGQDQPQHF. In nucleotides, the CDR3 is TGTGCCACCAGCGGCAGGGGGCAGGATCAGCCCCAGCATTTT.

The rearrangement joins TRBV7-3 to TRBJ2-3; D may match TRBD1 or TRBD2 (5 bases each). Between the trimmed V and J ends, which lost 3 bases and 2 bases, there was a span of 12 bases. The length of the CDR3 is 15 residues. Germline CDR1 SGHTA, CDR2 FQGTGA. The CDR3 here is CASSFEGMPTDTQYF. The CDR3 coding sequence is TGTGCCAGCAGCTTCGAGGGGATGCCCACAGATACGCAGTATTTT.

This clonotype has at least ten counts. J is TRBJ2-5 and V is TRBV6-2 or TRBV6-3; 7 nucleotides line up with TRBD1. The trim removed 6 bases at V and 4 bases at J, leaving 5 bases unmatched. CDR1 is MNHEY and CDR2 is SVGEGT in the germline V gene. The CDR3 is 13 amino acids. The CDR3: CASRGTEGETQYF. In nucleotides, the CDR3 is TGTGCCAGCAGGGGGACAGAAGGAGAGACCCAGTACTTC.

The V and J genes are TRBV6-4 and TRBJ2-2; 7 positions match TRBD1. Germline V gives CDR1 MRHNA, CDR2 SNTAGT. CDR3 length: 15 residues. The ends lost 2 bases at V and 6 bases at J; junction bases unmatched: 6. This CDR3 reads CASSDGPGGAGELFF. DNA for the CDR3: TGTGCCAGCAGTGACGGGCCAGGGGGAGCCGGGGAGCTGTTTTTT.

The gene calls are TRBV10-3 and TRBJ2-7, with a weak D call TRBD2 (6 bases). The germline CDR1 and CDR2 sequences are ENHRY and SYGVKD. The CDR3 has 16 residues. The V gene lost 2 bases and the J gene lost 6 bases, with 20 bases spanning the gap. CDR3 residues: CAISERRGGGTGEQYF. The CDR3, as DNA: TGTGCCATCAGTGAGCGGAGGGGTGGTGGGACGGGCGAGCAGTACTTC.

At least ten counts were recorded for this clonotype. The rearrangement joins TRBV3-1 to TRBJ2-1; a weak D match, TRBD2 (6 bases). V lost 0 bases, J lost 6 bases, and 18 bases lay in between. Germline V gene lookup returns CDR1 LGHDT and CDR2 YNNKEL (reference sequence). This CDR3 contains 17 residues. CDR3 sequence: CASSQDRASARPNEQFF. The CDR3, as DNA: TGTGCCAGCAGCCAAGATAGGGCTAGCGCGAGGCCCAATGAGCAGTTCTTC.

This clonotype was seen ten or more times. This chain connects TRBV27 to TRBJ2-7; 8 bases match TRBD2. The V segment lost 6 bases and the J segment 0 bases; nucleotides outside the gene matches: 7. CDR1 and CDR2 (germline): MNHEY, SMNVEV (reference sequence). CDR3 length equals 15 residues. The CDR3 bases are TGTGCCAGCAGCACCCCCGGGACTAGCTCCTACGAGCAGTACTTC. Protein: CASSTPGTSSYEQYF.

The chain has TRBV19 and TRBJ1-2; D is perhaps TRBD1 (5 bases). The CDR3 has 15 residues. Germline V gene sequence: CDR1 LNHDA, CDR2 SQIVND (reference sequence). With 6 bases removed from V and 6 bases from J, the gap between germline ends came to 20 bases. CDR3 sequence: CASRSGSGAVNGYTF. CDR3 nucleotide sequence: TGTGCCAGTAGAAGTGGATCCGGGGCGGTCAATGGCTACACCTTC.

This clonotype was observed at least ten times. V gene TRBV3-1 combines with J gene TRBJ1-5, with 8 bases lining up with TRBD1. V trimming: 1 base; J trimming: 1 base; junction bases outside the gene matches: 6. Germline-derived CDR1 and CDR2 are LGHDT and YNNKEL (reference sequence). The CDR3 runs 17 residues. CDR3 residues: CASSQGRTGWSNQPQHF. The CDR3 coding sequence is TGTGCCAGCAGCCAAGGGCGGACAGGGTGGAGCAATCAGCCCCAGCATTTT.

Ten or more counts support this clonotype. The chain couples TRBV20-1 to TRBJ1-5; TRBD1 matches 9 bases. This CDR3 is 17 amino acids long. V shed 0 bases, J shed 6 bases, and the junction held 12 bases outside the gene matches. Germline V gene lookup returns CDR1 DFQATT and CDR2 SNEGSKA (reference sequence). The CDR3 bases are TGCAGTGCTAGAGATCGCCAAGGGACAGGGTTAAGTCAGCCCCAGCATTTT. Translating it yields CSARDRQGTGLSQPQHF.

This clonotype was found many times. This chain links TRBV19 with TRBJ2-7; D tentatively fits TRBD1 or TRBD2 (5 bases each). The CDR3 contains 12 residues. Trimming took off 4 bases at V and 4 bases at J, with 8 bases between the two ends. Germline V lookup: CDR1 LNHDA, CDR2 SQIVND (reference sequence). CDR3 nucleotides: TGTGCCAGTAGTAAGGGACCATACGAGCAGTACTTC. This gives the protein CASSKGPYEQYF.

This clonotype was counted many times. The chain employs TRBV27 and TRBJ1-6; the match to TRBD1 covers 10 bases. CDR1 MNHEY and CDR2 SMNVEV come from the germline V gene (reference sequence). V trimming: 0 bases; J trimming: 7 bases; junction bases outside the gene matches: 6. The CDR3 loop spans 17 amino acids. The CDR3 reads CASSLSDRGVKNSPLHF. The CDR3 coding sequence is TGTGCCAGCAGTTTATCGGACAGGGGGGTCAAGAATTCACCCCTCCACTTT.

The V and J genes are TRBV18 and TRBJ2-7; D call uncertain. V was pared by 1 base and J by 2 bases, with 9 bases between. The CDR3 sequence is 14 residues long. The germline gives CDR1 KGHSH, CDR2 LQKENI. This CDR3 reads CASSPQGYAYEQYF. Written as DNA, the CDR3 is TGTGCCAGCTCACCACAGGGTTACGCCTACGAGCAGTACTTC.

The J gene is TRBJ2-3, the V gene TRBV4-1; maybe TRBD2 (5 bases). Trimming cost V 0 bases and J 6 bases, with 22 bases left between them. CDR1 MGHRA and CDR2 YSYEKL come from the germline V gene. The CDR3 spans 18 residues. CDR3 in amino acids: CASSQDKGGTLTPDTQYF. For the CDR3, the DNA is TGCGCCAGCAGCCAAGATAAAGGAGGTACTCTTACCCCGGATACGCAGTATTTT.

In this sample, this clonotype turned up a few times. The CDR3 loop reads CASSLEAGRNTEAFF. CDR3 DNA sequence: TGTGCCAGCAGCTTGGAGGCAGGACGAAACACTGAAGCTTTCTTT. The chain uses TRBV5-4 and TRBJ1-1; no reliable D call. The V and J ends lost 0 bases and 2 bases respectively, with 11 bases between them. The germline gives CDR1 SGHNT, CDR2 YYREEE (reference sequence). This CDR3 has 15 residues.

Many counts were recorded for this clonotype. V gene TRBV30 combines with J gene TRBJ2-2; 7 bases line up with TRBD2. V shed 4 bases and J 2 bases; nucleotides not matched to a gene: 7. Germline-derived CDR1 and CDR2 are GTSNPN and SVGIG (reference sequence). The CDR3 sequence is 15 residues long. The CDR3 reads CAWNRLALNTGELFF. DNA for the CDR3: TGTGCCTGGAATAGACTAGCTCTAAACACCGGGGAGCTGTTTTTT. The full variable domain, with the rest looked up from reference TRBV30 and TRBJ2-2, is SQTIHQWPATLVQPVGSPLSLECTVEGTSNPNLYWYRQAAGRGLQLLFYSVGIGQISSEVPQNLSASRPQDRQFILSSKKLLLSDSGFYLCAWNRLALNTGELFFGEGSRLTVL.

The V gene is TRBV28, the J gene TRBJ2-7; 12 bases match TRBD2. With V trimmed by 6 bases and J by 5 bases, 8 bases remained unmatched. In germline, CDR1 is MDHEN, CDR2 SYDVKM. CDR3 length equals 15 residues. DNA for the CDR3: TGTGCCAGCAGACGGACTAGCGGGAAGCTGAACGAGCAGTACTTC. This codes for CASRRTSGKLNEQYF.

This clonotype was seen many times. The rearrangement links TRBV5-5 to TRBJ2-1; D call uncertain. The CDR3 contains 14 residues. CDR1 is SGHKS, CDR2 YYEKEE, per germline (reference sequence). V was clipped by 4 bases and J by 3 bases, with 11 bases between them. Here the CDR3 reads CASSSGRFYNEQFF. For the CDR3, the DNA is TGTGCCAGCAGCAGTGGACGGTTCTACAATGAGCAGTTCTTC. Full variable domain (remainder filled in from reference TRBV5-5 and TRBJ2-1): DAGVTQSPTHLIKTRGQQVTLRCSPISGHKSVSWYQQVLGQGPQFIFQYYEKEERGRGNFPDRFSARQFPNYSSELNVNALLLGDSALYLCASSSGRFYNEQFFGPGTRLTVL.

A remark on this clonotype: A junction boundary mismatches the germline segment, possibly from a read error. The genes are TRBV13 and TRBJ1-5, with D possibly TRBD1 on 5 matching bases. Germline CDR1 and CDR2: PRHDT and FYEKMQ (reference sequence). The CDR3 covers 18 residues. The CDR3 region is CASSQEGLSTGRNQPQHF. CDR3 sequence (DNA): TGCGCCAGCAGCCAAGAAGGATTGTCCACAGGCCGGAATCAGCCCCAGCATTTT.

The V and J genes are TRBV10-3 and TRBJ2-7; TRBD2 matches at 9 bases. J lost 3 bases, V lost 5 bases, and 5 bases had no gene match. Germline V lookup: CDR1 ENHRY, CDR2 SYGVKD. The CDR3 runs 14 residues. CDR3 DNA sequence: TGTGCCATCAGTACTAGCGGGCCGAACTACGAGCAGTACTTC. It specifies CAISTSGPNYEQYF.

The gene calls are TRBV20-1 and TRBJ2-7, with 10 bases matching TRBD2. Germline CDR1 reads DFQATT; CDR2 reads SNEGSKA (reference sequence). With 7 bases clipped from V and 0 bases from J, the junction kept 9 bases outside the gene matches. This CDR3 comprises 15 residues. The CDR3 reads CSVVLAGVISYEQYF. The CDR3 bases are TGCAGTGTCGTGCTAGCGGGAGTTATCTCCTACGAGCAGTACTTC.

The chain couples TRBV10-3 to TRBJ2-3; weak D call: TRBD2 (5 bases). Per the germline V gene, CDR1 is ENHRY and CDR2 is SYGVKD. Trimming took off 5 bases at V and 2 bases at J, with 20 bases between the two ends. The CDR3 covers 17 residues. The CDR3 nucleotides are TGTGCCATCAGTCCCGATGAGAATAGCGAGCTCACAGATACGCAGTATTTT. Translating gives CAISPDENSELTDTQYF.

This clonotype was observed a few times. At one boundary the junction diverges from the germline segment, which might be a read error. This chain uses TRBV7-9 with TRBJ2-5; weak D call: TRBD2 (6 bases). The germline V gene has CDR1 SEHNR and CDR2 FQNEAQ (reference sequence). The CDR3 runs to 13 residues. The DNA of the CDR3 is TGTGCCAGCAGTGCGGACTACCAAGAGGCCCAGTACTTC. Amino acid sequence: CASSADYQEAQYF.

At least ten counts were recorded for this clonotype. V is TRBV5-6 and J is TRBJ1-1, with D unclear. CDR1 SGHDT and CDR2 YYEEEE come from the germline V gene. Trimming shortened V by 4 bases and J by 4 bases, and 14 bases separated the two germline ends. This CDR3 is 14 amino acids long. In DNA form, the CDR3 reads TGTGCCAGCAGCGTTGGTCAGCTTGGCACTGAAGCTTTCTTT. As protein: CASSVGQLGTEAFF. The variable domain in full, completed from reference TRBV5-6 and TRBJ1-1, reads DAGVTQSPTHLIKTRGQQVTLRCSPKSGHDTVSWYQQALGQGPQFIFQYYEEEERQRGNFPDRFSGHQFPNYSSELNVNALLLGDSALYLCASSVGQLGTEAFFGQGTRLTVV.

This clonotype was observed a handful of times. The CDR3 DNA reads as TGTGCCAGCAGCGTTGCGGGGGCCTATGGCTACACCTTC. This translates into CASSVAGAYGYTF. The rearrangement links TRBV9 to TRBJ1-2; TRBD1 might be the D (6 bases). The CDR3 has 13 amino acids. V was clipped by 2 bases and J by 4 bases, with 9 bases between them. From germline, CDR1 is SGDLS and CDR2 YYNGEE. Full variable domain (outside the CDR3, taken from reference TRBV9 and TRBJ1-2): DSGVTQTPKHLITATGQRVTLRCSPRSGDLSVYWYQQSLDQGLQFLIQYYNGEERAKGNILERFSAQQFPDLHSELNLSSLELGDSALYFCASSVAGAYGYTFGSGTRLTVV.

This clonotype was detected many times. The chain has TRBV6-5 and TRBJ1-2; D unresolved. There are 12 residues in the CDR3. Germline-derived CDR1 and CDR2 are MNHEY and SVGAGI. V gave up 4 bases and J gave up 8 bases, with 11 bases separating them. The CDR3 DNA follows: TGTGCCAGCAGTTCCAGGTCGTTAGGCTACACCTTC. Translating it yields CASSSRSLGYTF.

In this sample, this clonotype turned up a few times. This chain connects TRBV28 to TRBJ2-6, with no clear D. Trimming stripped 3 bases from V and 0 bases from J, with 6 bases between. The length of the CDR3 is 15 residues. Per germline, CDR1 MDHEN and CDR2 SYDVKM. The CDR3: CASSFPDSGANVLTF. The CDR3 DNA sequence: TGTGCCAGCAGTTTCCCAGACTCTGGGGCCAACGTCCTGACTTTC.

The chain joins TRBV6-9 to TRBJ1-5; D gene ambiguous. Germline V lookup: CDR1 MNHGY, CDR2 SVAAGI. V was trimmed by 4 bases and J by 0 bases, leaving 16 bases between them. There are 17 residues in the CDR3. CDR3 coding DNA: TGTGCCAGCAGTTGGGAAGAGGGATATAATAGCAATCAGCCCCAGCATTTT. As protein: CASSWEEGYNSNQPQHF.